The 25 T cell receptor beta chains listed next were all sequenced from one sample in a study of T cell responses to AZD1222 COVID-19 vaccine (dated by TCRdb to the early 2020s). The sample's time point label, in plain terms: baseline before first vaccination. The library was obtained by the immunoSEQ multiplex PCR assay. Imported from immuneACCESS, the table was reduced by TCRdb to in-frame sequences with V and J called. These copies leave out some clones; in studies compared against another copy, an unresolved V gene accounts for under half, and the cause of the remainder is not known. This sample lists around 120,000 clones; 70% to 90% were detected once. Approximately 1.5% of the sample comes from the top ten. The sample here was peripheral blood, taken on day 0 of AZD1222 vaccination. These receptors originate from an adult in good health.

The gene calls are TRBV4-1 and TRBJ2-1; 7 nucleotides match TRBD2. The CDR3 is 15 residues long. Trimming took 3 bases from V and 5 from J; bases not matched to a gene: 7. In germline, CDR1 is MGHRA, CDR2 YSYEKL. Here the CDR3 DNA reads TGCGCCAGCAGCCAGACGGGAGGTAGAAACAATGAGCAGTTCTTC. Residues: CASSQTGGRNNEQFF.

The chain uses TRBV5-4 and TRBJ2-1; D ambiguous. This CDR3 comprises 16 residues. Germline assignment: CDR1 SGHNT and CDR2 YYREEE (reference sequence). V dropped 4 bases and J dropped 0 bases, with 14 bases sitting between them. The CDR3 region is CASSEQKWSSYNEQFF. The DNA of the CDR3 is TGTGCCAGCAGCGAACAGAAATGGAGCTCCTACAATGAGCAGTTCTTC.

This clone has just a few counts. CDR3 in DNA: TGTGCCAGCAGTCGGGGTTGGGGACGAAACTCGGAAGTCACCATATATTTT. As protein: CASSRGWGRNSEVTIYF. The rearrangement joins TRBV6-6 to TRBJ1-3, with D possibly matching TRBD1 (5 bases). Trimming stripped 5 bases from V and 9 bases from J, with 26 bases between. The CDR3 is made up of 17 amino acids. Germline lookup yields CDR1 MNHNY and CDR2 SVGAGI (reference sequence).

This chain uses TRBV5-4 with TRBJ1-5, with D perhaps matching TRBD1 (5 bases). The germline V and J ends were trimmed by 1 base and 7 bases, with 9 bases remaining between them. From germline, CDR1 is SGHNT and CDR2 YYREEE (reference sequence). The CDR3 spans 13 residues. In DNA, the CDR3 is TGTGCCAGCAGCTTGCAGGGAGGACAGCCCCAGCATTTT. It yields the protein CASSLQGGQPQHF. Full variable domain (rest looked up from reference TRBV5-4 and TRBJ1-5): ETGVTQSPTHLIKTRGQQVTLRCSSQSGHNTVSWYQQALGQGPQFIFQYYREEENGRGNFPPRFSGLQFPNYSSELNVNALELDDSALYLCASSLQGGQPQHFGDGTRLSIL.

The chain links TRBV24-1 to TRBJ2-3; D is unclear. The CDR3 totals 11 residues. The V end lost 9 bases, the J end lost 6 bases, and 9 bases lay between the germline ends. Germline V gives CDR1 KGHDR, CDR2 SFDVKD. The CDR3 reads CATENGDTQYF. The CDR3 DNA sequence: TGTGCCACCGAAAACGGGGATACGCAGTATTTT.

The rearrangement links TRBV7-9 to TRBJ1-6; 8 positions match TRBD1. In germline, CDR1 is SEHNR, CDR2 FQNEAQ (reference sequence). This CDR3 has 14 amino acids. With 6 bases clipped from V and 5 bases from J, the junction kept 3 bases outside the gene matches. CDR3 amino acids: CASRTQGDNSPLHF. The DNA for the CDR3 is TGTGCCAGCAGGACACAGGGGGATAATTCACCCCTCCACTTT.

This clone turned up a few times. The chain uses TRBV3-1 (or the pseudogene TRBV3-2) and TRBJ2-2, with 9 positions matching TRBD2. J lost 8 bases, V lost 3 bases, and 7 bases had no gene match. The germline V gene has CDR1 LGHDT and CDR2 YNNKEL (reference sequence). The CDR3 runs 15 residues. This CDR3 is CASSQRVAGAGELFF. CDR3 in DNA: TGTGCCAGCAGCCAGCGGGTAGCGGGGGCGGGGGAGCTGTTTTTT.

The CDR3 is CAISDSNNEQFF. CDR3 coding DNA: TGTGCCATCAGTGACAGCAACAATGAGCAGTTCTTC. The chain uses TRBV10-3 and TRBJ2-1; the D is unclear. This CDR3 comprises 12 residues. Trimming took off 3 bases at V and 5 bases at J, with 5 bases between the two ends. Per the germline V gene, CDR1 is ENHRY and CDR2 is SYGVKD.

CDR3 loop: CASSPVGGRVSGELFF. DNA for the CDR3: TGCGCCAGCAGCCCCGTGGGCGGGAGAGTCTCCGGGGAGCTGTTTTTT. The gene calls are TRBV5-1 and TRBJ2-2; TRBD2 matches at 7 bases. Per the germline V gene, CDR1 is SGHRS and CDR2 is YFSETQ. There are 16 residues in the CDR3. After removal of 4 bases from V and 6 bases from J, the junction contained 12 bases not matched to a gene.

This chain uses TRBV4-1 with TRBJ2-5; 10 bases align to TRBD2. This CDR3 comprises 21 residues. Per germline, CDR1 MGHRA and CDR2 YSYEKL. V lost 1 base, J lost 5 bases, and 22 bases stayed unmatched. CDR3 protein: CASSQVPWSGGAGRLFETQYF. The CDR3 region has the DNA TGCGCCAGCAGCCAAGTCCCCTGGAGCGGGGGGGCCGGCCGGCTTTTTGAGACCCAGTACTTC.

V gene TRBV7-9 combines with J gene TRBJ1-6; D is possibly TRBD1 (6 bases). Germline CDR1 and CDR2: SEHNR and FQNEAQ (reference sequence). The CDR3 has 16 residues. Trimming left V 4 bases short and J 9 bases short, with 19 bases between. CDR3 sequence (DNA): TGTGCCAGCAGCTCCGGACAGAGCCGAGGAGGTTCACCCCTCCACTTT. Translated, it gives CASSSGQSRGGSPLHF.

The chain has TRBV5-5 and TRBJ2-2, with TRBD2 matching 13 bases. This CDR3 is built from 18 residues. V lost 4 bases to trimming and J lost 1 base; unmatched junction nucleotides: 7. Germline CDR1 is SGHKS and CDR2 is YYEKEE (reference sequence). For the CDR3, the DNA is TGTGCCAGCAGCCTAGGACTAGCGGGGGACCGGAACACCGGGGAGCTGTTTTTT. Protein: CASSLGLAGDRNTGELFF.

CDR3 coding DNA: TGTGCCAGCAACCCAGGACAGGGGATAAATCAGCCCCAGCATTTT. Its protein product is CASNPGQGINQPQHF. The chain carries TRBV27 and TRBJ1-5, with 9 positions matching TRBD1. CDR1 and CDR2 (germline): MNHEY, SMNVEV (reference sequence). V lost 7 bases and J lost 4; bases outside the gene matches: 8. The CDR3 runs to 15 residues.

CDR3 sequence: CASRLYENEKLFF. The DNA for the CDR3 is TGTGCCAGCAGATTATATGAGAATGAAAAACTGTTTTTT. This chain connects TRBV6-5 to TRBJ1-4, with D unclear. The CDR3 covers 13 residues. The germline V and J ends were trimmed by 6 bases and 5 bases, with 10 bases remaining between them. Germline V gene lookup returns CDR1 MNHEY and CDR2 SVGAGI.

The chain is built from TRBV14 and TRBJ2-2; 7 bases agree with TRBD1. The V gene's germline CDR1 is SGHDN and CDR2 FVKESK. V lost 4 bases to trimming and J lost 4 bases; unmatched junction nucleotides: 15. This CDR3 has 18 amino acids. CDR3 protein: CASSRPGQTLRGTGELFF. The CDR3 nucleotides read TGTGCCAGCAGCCGTCCGGGACAGACGTTAAGAGGCACCGGGGAGCTGTTTTTT.

The J gene is TRBJ2-7, the V gene TRBV7-2; tentative D call: TRBD2 (5 bases). Germline V gene sequence: CDR1 SGHTA, CDR2 FQGNSA. This CDR3 region has 13 residues. Trimming stripped 1 base from V and 4 bases from J, with 8 bases between. The CDR3 sequence is CASSLVGEYEQYF. CDR3 coding DNA: TGTGCCAGCAGCTTAGTTGGGGAGTACGAGCAGTACTTC.

This clone was seen once. The J gene is TRBJ1-1, the V gene TRBV29-1; the D gene is possibly TRBD1 (6 bases). The V and J ends lost 6 bases and 7 bases respectively, with 15 bases between them. The germline V gene encodes CDR1 SQVTM and CDR2 ANQGSEA. The CDR3 has 12 residues. CDR3 amino acids: CSVERGRGEAFF. The CDR3, as DNA: TGCAGCGTAGAAAGAGGCAGGGGTGAAGCTTTCTTT.

The chain recombines TRBV30 with TRBJ1-2; no clear D gene. CDR1 is GTSNPN, CDR2 SVGIG, per germline (reference sequence). The CDR3 is 15 residues long. Trimming left V 0 bases short and J 3 bases short, with 14 bases between. This CDR3 is CAWSVLWTGDYGYTF. The CDR3, as DNA: TGTGCCTGGAGTGTACTATGGACTGGGGACTATGGCTACACCTTC. The full variable domain, in which reference TRBV30 and TRBJ1-2 provide the parts outside the CDR3, is SQTIHQWPATLVQPVGSPLSLECTVEGTSNPNLYWYRQAAGRGLQLLFYSVGIGQISSEVPQNLSASRPQDRQFILSSKKLLLSDSGFYLCAWSVLWTGDYGYTFGSGTRLTVV.

This rearrangement joins TRBV6-5 to TRBJ1-1, with no clear D. CDR1 and CDR2 from the germline V gene are MNHEY and SVGAGI. The CDR3 runs to 15 residues. V was cut by 8 bases and J by 0 bases, with 16 bases left in between. CDR3 coding DNA: TGTGCCAGCCTCCTAGGCATCTTGATGAACACTGAAGCTTTCTTT. It yields the protein CASLLGILMNTEAFF.

The CDR3 here is CASSLTSLGSGNTIYF. The CDR3 nucleotides read TGTGCCAGCAGCTTAACGAGTTTAGGCTCTGGAAACACCATATATTTT. The rearrangement uses TRBV7-3 and TRBJ1-3; D gene unclear. Per the germline V gene, CDR1 is SGHTA and CDR2 is FQGTGA. Trimming removed 0 bases at V and 0 bases at J, with 9 bases between. The CDR3 extends over 16 amino acids.

The chain carries TRBV7-2 and TRBJ1-1; 9 bases line up with TRBD1. Germline loops: CDR1 SGHTA, CDR2 FQGNSA. The CDR3 has 15 amino acids. The junction had 6 bases not matched to a gene; V was cut back by 2 bases and J by 5 bases. This CDR3 is CASSLWGQGRTEAFF. Here the CDR3 DNA reads TGTGCCAGCAGCTTATGGGGACAGGGACGAACTGAAGCTTTCTTT.

The chain links TRBV7-2 to TRBJ1-2, with D possibly being TRBD1 (5 bases). Trimming cost V 6 bases and J 6 bases, with 11 bases left between them. Germline loops: CDR1 SGHTA, CDR2 FQGNSA. The CDR3 is 12 residues long. CDR3 DNA sequence: TGTGCCAGCAGGGCCTCGGGACATGGCTACACCTTC. Protein: CASRASGHGYTF.

The chain carries TRBV4-2 and TRBJ2-7; TRBD1 matches at 7 bases. The CDR3 loop spans 13 amino acids. V was clipped by 1 base and J by 9 bases; unmatched bases: 6. Germline V gene lookup returns CDR1 LGHNA and CDR2 YNFKEQ. CDR3 nucleotides: TGTGCCAGCAGCCAAGTGATGAGGGGGCGGCAGTACTTC. Amino acids: CASSQVMRGRQYF.

This chain uses TRBV19 with TRBJ1-1; TRBD1 aligns across 9 bases. The CDR3 length is 16 residues. J was trimmed by 4 bases and V by 4 bases; bases with no gene match: 10. The germline V gene encodes CDR1 LNHDA and CDR2 SQIVND (reference sequence). CDR3 DNA: TGTGCCAGTAGTACATACCCGGGACAGGGAGTCACTGAAGCTTTCTTT. The encoded protein is CASSTYPGQGVTEAFF. The variable domain in full, with the rest retrieved from reference TRBV19 and TRBJ1-1, is DGGITQSPKYLFRKEGQNVTLSCEQNLNHDAMYWYRQDPGQGLRLIYYSQIVNDFQKGDIAEGYSVSREKKESFPLTVTSAQKNPTAFYLCASSTYPGQGVTEAFFGQGTRLTVV.

This chain links TRBV12-3 or TRBV12-4 with TRBJ1-5; D uncertain. The CDR3 is made up of 13 amino acids. The V end lost 1 base, the J end lost 4 bases, and 5 bases lay between the germline ends. The CDR3 region has the DNA TGTGCCAGCAGTTTAGGCAGAAATCAGCCCCAGCATTTT. It codes for CASSLGRNQPQHF.